This T cell receptor beta chain was captured by sequencing in a study of blood T cell repertoires in COVID-19 (dated by TCRdb to about 2020). The study in broad terms: Collaborator samples came from the United States, Italy and Spain and covered acute and convalescent phases of COVID-19. The prospective study material was composed of cDNA or gDNA derived from T cells, B-cell-depleted T cells, or PBMCs. Deeply sampled blood TCRbeta repertoires from subjects exposed to, actively infected with, or recovered from COVID-19 were included in the dataset. The repertoires were made available in a free public database intended to serve as a resource for research on the immune response to SARS-CoV-2. Samples came from the ongoing ImmuneRACE study (first 160 participants) plus 1,254 subjects from 6 global collaborators. A de-identified subject ID, COVID-19 status, age in years and sex were almost always included in the sample metadata. Where HLA class I and class II types were available, the types were taken from metadata supplied by the sample provider, not from assay-based typing.

One collaborating source in Seattle enrolled patients during active infection and followed them longitudinally through the course of disease. Whole blood was collected in K2EDTA tubes by collaborating institutions according to the institutions' own protocols. For TCRbeta analysis, collaborator samples were shipped as frozen whole blood, as isolated PBMCs, or as DNA extracted from either sample type. The CDR3 holds 16 amino acids from the cysteine to the phenylalanine. The only DNA kept is the CDR3, 48 bases in frame from the first base. V sheds 4 bases and J sheds 5 bases, leaving 20 bases between their ends. The germline V gene sets CDR1 to MGHDK and CDR2 to SYGVNS. A remark on this clone: It lacks a known antigen. No base qualities exist here, and no much larger clone lies one base off it.

TCRbeta CDR3 regions were amplified from genomic DNA using the immunoSEQ Assay, a bias-controlled multiplex PCR. The original methods were these. Within the assay, amplification of reference gene primers was used to estimate how many nucleated cells each sample contained. Sequence reads were collapsed and filtered to measure the absolute abundance of every unique TCRbeta CDR3 rearrangement. For each sample, productive Simpson clonality was calculated by taking the square root of Simpson's diversity index across productive rearrangements. The clones in this table, taken by TCRdb from immuneACCESS, are in-frame only. Not every clone is retained; where verified, under half of the shortfall comes from an unresolved V gene, and the cause of the rest is unknown. The V and J calls and clone size are taken from that table; D and trimming were inferred from the DNA. The sample table records 270,000 or so clones; around 92% of these occur just once. The top ten hold approximately 10% of the sample.

The paper as a whole reports these results and caveats: The quantity of clinical and demographic metadata differed by source and by participant and was supplied without curation.

The chain is encoded by TRBV25-1 joined to TRBJ2-5, with a weak D call of TRBD2 (7 bases match). The clonotype originates from a woman aged 25-40 years with COVID-19, enrolled during active disease. Material for sequencing was peripheral blood. The CDR3 in this case is CASSARGGAIAETQYF. The nucleotide sequence is TGTGCCAGCAGTGCCCGTGGGGGGGCCATCGCGGAGACCCAGTACTTC. The full variable domain, completed from the reference TRBV25-1 and TRBJ2-5 proteins outside the CDR3, reads EADIYQTPRYLVIGTGKKITLECSQTMGHDKMYWYQQDPGMELHLIHYSYGVNSTEKGDLSSESTVSRIRTEHFPLTLESARPSHTSQYLCASSARGGAIAETQYFGPGTRLLVL.